What follows are 9 T cell receptor beta chains derived from one specimen sequenced in a study of blood T cell repertoires in COVID-19. The method was immunoSEQ multiplex PCR; TCRdb's version includes in-frame clones alone and lacks a portion of them. The data show some 50,000 clones, 80% to 85% seen once. Sequencing input: peripheral blood. The receptors originated from a man aged 45-60 years with acute or convalescent COVID-19.

This chain links TRBV7-7 with TRBJ2-1; TRBD2 agrees at 13 bases. The CDR3 covers 17 residues. Germline V gene data show CDR1 as SSHAT and CDR2 as FNYEAQ (reference sequence). V trimming: 5 bases; J trimming: 3 bases; junction bases outside the gene matches: 7. The CDR3 sequence: CASSTKLAGGFYNEQFF. CDR3 nucleotides: TGTGCCAGCAGCACAAAACTAGCGGGGGGGTTCTACAATGAGCAGTTCTTC.

The chain uses TRBV3-1 (or the pseudogene TRBV3-2) and TRBJ1-6; 11 nucleotides align to TRBD1. Unmatched junction bases numbered 5, after V lost 6 bases and J lost 7 bases. Germline V gene lookup returns CDR1 LGHDT and CDR2 YNNKEL (reference sequence). This CDR3 is built from 15 residues. The CDR3 DNA reads TGTGCCAGCAGGCGGACAGGGGGCGAAAATTCACCCCTCCACTTT. Translation gives CASRRTGGENSPLHF.

The V call is TRBV7-8, the J call TRBJ2-7; TRBD1 aligns across 8 bases. Germline assignment: CDR1 SGHVS and CDR2 FQNEAQ. V gave up 5 bases and J gave up 4 bases; unmatched junction bases: 4. The CDR3 contains 13 residues. The CDR3 bases are TGTGCCAGCAGCCCCGGGACAGGTTACGAGCAGTACTTC. Amino acid sequence: CASSPGTGYEQYF. Full variable domain (remainder filled in from reference TRBV7-8 and TRBJ2-7): GAGVSQSPRYKVAKRGQDVALRCDPISGHVSLFWYQQALGQGPEFLTYFQNEAQLDKSGLPSDRFFAERPEGSVSTLKIQRTQQEDSAVYLCASSPGTGYEQYFGPGTRLTVT.

J is TRBJ1-2 and V is TRBV18, with 7 bases fitting TRBD1. In germline, CDR1 is KGHSH, CDR2 LQKENI. V lost 6 bases and J lost 4; bases outside the gene matches: 8. The CDR3 consists of 14 residues. The CDR3 sequence is CASSPNRGLYGYTF. As DNA, the CDR3 is TGTGCCAGCTCGCCCAACAGGGGTCTCTATGGCTACACCTTC.

This clone appeared a few times. The chain is built from TRBV30 and TRBJ1-2; D not certain. The CDR3 runs to 13 residues. Looked up from germline, CDR1 is GTSNPN and CDR2 is SVGIG (reference sequence). V was shortened by 0 bases and J by 4 bases, with 9 bases between the two germline ends. Written as DNA, the CDR3 is TGTGCCTGGAGTGTAGAGGGCTCCTATGGCTACACCTTC. Translation gives CAWSVEGSYGYTF.

This chain links TRBV13 with TRBJ2-7; D may be TRBD1 (6 bases). V was trimmed by 1 base and J by 7 bases, leaving 17 bases between them. The CDR3 runs to 15 residues. Per the germline V gene, CDR1 is PRHDT and CDR2 is FYEKMQ (reference sequence). The CDR3 is CASSLVLGTPLEQYF. CDR3 bases: TGTGCCAGCAGCTTAGTGCTGGGGACACCCCTGGAGCAGTACTTC.

The V and J genes are TRBV19 and TRBJ1-5; D ambiguous. CDR1 and CDR2 from the germline V gene are LNHDA and SQIVND (reference sequence). V was cut by 5 bases and J by 1 base, with 12 bases left in between. This CDR3 is 15 amino acids long. The CDR3 bases are TGTGCCAGTAGTCCCGCGGGAACCAGCAATCAGCCCCAGCATTTT. It translates to CASSPAGTSNQPQHF.

This chain uses TRBV24-1 with TRBJ2-2; D unresolved. The CDR3 sequence is 16 residues long. Germline V gene sequence: CDR1 KGHDR, CDR2 SFDVKD. Trimming took off 1 base at V and 0 bases at J, with 8 bases between the two ends. The CDR3 coding sequence is TGTGCCACCAGTGATTTTTACAACGCGAACACCGGGGAGCTGTTTTTT. Translation gives CATSDFYNANTGELFF.

The chain couples TRBV15 to TRBJ2-1, with 10 nucleotides matching TRBD1. Germline V CDR1 and CDR2: LNHNV, YYDKDF (reference sequence). V lost 0 bases, J lost 2 bases, and 4 bases stayed unmatched. The CDR3 spans 17 residues. The CDR3 sequence: CATSREMGQGPYNEQFF. Here the CDR3 DNA reads TGTGCCACCAGCAGAGAGATGGGACAGGGGCCCTACAATGAGCAGTTCTTC.